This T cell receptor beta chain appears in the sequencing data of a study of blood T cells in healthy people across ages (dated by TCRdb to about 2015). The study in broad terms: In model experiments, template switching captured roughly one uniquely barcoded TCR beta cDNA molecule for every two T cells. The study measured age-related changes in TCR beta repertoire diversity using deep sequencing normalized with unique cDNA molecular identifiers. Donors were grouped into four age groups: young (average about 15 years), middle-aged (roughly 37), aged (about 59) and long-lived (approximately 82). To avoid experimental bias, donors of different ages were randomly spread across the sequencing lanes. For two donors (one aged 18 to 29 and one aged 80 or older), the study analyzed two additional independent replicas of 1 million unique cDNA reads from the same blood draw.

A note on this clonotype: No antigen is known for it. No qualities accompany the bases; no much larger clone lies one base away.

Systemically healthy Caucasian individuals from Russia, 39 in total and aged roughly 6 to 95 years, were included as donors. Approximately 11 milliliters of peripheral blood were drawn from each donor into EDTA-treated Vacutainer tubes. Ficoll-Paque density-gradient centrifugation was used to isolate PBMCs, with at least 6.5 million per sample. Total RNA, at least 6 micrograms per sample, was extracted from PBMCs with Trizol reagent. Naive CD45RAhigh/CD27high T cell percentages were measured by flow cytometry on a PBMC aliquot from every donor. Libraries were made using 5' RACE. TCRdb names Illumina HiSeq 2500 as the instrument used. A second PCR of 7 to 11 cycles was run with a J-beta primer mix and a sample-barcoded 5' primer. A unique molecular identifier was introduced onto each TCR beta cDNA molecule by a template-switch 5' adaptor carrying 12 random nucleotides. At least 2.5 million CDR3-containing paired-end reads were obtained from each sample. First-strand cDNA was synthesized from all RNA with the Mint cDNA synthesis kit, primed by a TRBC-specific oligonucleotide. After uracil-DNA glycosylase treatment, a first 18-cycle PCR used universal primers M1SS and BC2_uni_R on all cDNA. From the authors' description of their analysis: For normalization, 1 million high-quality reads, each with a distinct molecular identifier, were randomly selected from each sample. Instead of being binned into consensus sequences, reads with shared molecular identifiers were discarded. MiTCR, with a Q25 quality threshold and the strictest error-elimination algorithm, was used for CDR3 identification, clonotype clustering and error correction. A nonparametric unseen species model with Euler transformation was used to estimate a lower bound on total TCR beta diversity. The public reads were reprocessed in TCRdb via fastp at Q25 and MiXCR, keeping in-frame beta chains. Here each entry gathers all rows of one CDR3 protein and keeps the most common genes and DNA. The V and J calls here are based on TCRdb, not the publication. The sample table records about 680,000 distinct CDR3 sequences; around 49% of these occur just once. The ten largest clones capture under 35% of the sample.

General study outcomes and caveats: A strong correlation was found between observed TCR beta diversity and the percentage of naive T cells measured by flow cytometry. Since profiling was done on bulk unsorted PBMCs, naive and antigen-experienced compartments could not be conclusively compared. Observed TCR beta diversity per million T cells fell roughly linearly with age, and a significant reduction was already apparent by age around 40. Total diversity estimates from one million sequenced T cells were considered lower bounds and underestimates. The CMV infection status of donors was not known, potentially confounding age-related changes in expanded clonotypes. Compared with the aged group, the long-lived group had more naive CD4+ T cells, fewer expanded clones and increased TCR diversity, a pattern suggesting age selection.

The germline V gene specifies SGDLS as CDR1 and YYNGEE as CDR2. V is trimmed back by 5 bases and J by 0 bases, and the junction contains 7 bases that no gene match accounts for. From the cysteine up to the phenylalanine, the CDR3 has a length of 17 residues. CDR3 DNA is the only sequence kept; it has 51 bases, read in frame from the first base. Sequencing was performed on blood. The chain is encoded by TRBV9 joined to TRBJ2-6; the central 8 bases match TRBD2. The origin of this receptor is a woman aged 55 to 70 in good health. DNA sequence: TGTGCCAGCAGATCTAGCGGGCCTGACTCTGGGGCCAACGTCCTGACTTTC. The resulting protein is CASRSSGPDSGANVLTF. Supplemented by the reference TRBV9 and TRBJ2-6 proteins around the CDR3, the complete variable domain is DSGVTQTPKHLITATGQRVTLRCSPRSGDLSVYWYQQSLDQGLQFLIQYYNGEERAKGNILERFSAQQFPDLHSELNLSSLELGDSALYFCASRSSGPDSGANVLTFGAGSRLTVL.